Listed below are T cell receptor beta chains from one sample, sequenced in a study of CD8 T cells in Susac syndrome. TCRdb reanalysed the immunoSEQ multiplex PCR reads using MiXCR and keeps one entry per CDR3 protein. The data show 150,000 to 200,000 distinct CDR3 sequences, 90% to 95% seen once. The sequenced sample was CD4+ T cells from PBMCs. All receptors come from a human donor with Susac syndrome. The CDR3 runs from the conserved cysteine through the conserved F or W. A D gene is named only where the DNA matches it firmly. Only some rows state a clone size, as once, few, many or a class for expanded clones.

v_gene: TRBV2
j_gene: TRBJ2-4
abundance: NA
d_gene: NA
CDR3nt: TGTGCCAGCAGTGAAGTCCCAAGAGGCATTCAGTACTTC
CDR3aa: CASSEVPRGIQYF

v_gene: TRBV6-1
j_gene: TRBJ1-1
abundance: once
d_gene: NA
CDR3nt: TGTGCCAGCACAAGGCAGTTGAACACTGAAGCTTTCTTT
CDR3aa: CASTRQLNTEAFF

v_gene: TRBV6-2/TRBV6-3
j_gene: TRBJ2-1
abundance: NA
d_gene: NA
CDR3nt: TGTGCCAGCATGGGAGGATTAACAGGTTTCGCCTACAATGAGCAGTTCTTC
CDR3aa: CASMGGLTGFAYNEQFF

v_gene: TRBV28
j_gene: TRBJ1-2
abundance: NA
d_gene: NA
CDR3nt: TGTGCCAGCCTCCTCGTAGGTAGTGGCTACACCTTC
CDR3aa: CASLLVGSGYTF

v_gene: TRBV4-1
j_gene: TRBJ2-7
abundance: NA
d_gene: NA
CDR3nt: TGCGCCAGCAGCCGGGGACGTGAGGGTTCCCACGAGCAGTACTTC
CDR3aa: CASSRGREGSHEQYF

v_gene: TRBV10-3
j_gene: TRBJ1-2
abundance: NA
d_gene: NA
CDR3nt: TGTGCCACCGAGGGGTCGGGGGCTGGAGGTGGCTACACCTTC
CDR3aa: CATEGSGAGGGYTF

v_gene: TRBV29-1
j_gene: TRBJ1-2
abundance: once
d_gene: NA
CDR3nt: TGCAGCGTTGAATGGTACATTCCAGATGCTAACTATGGCTACACCTTC
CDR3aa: CSVEWYIPDANYGYTF

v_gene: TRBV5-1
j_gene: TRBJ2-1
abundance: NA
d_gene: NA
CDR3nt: TGCGCCAGCAGCTTTCCGGGACTTGACAATGAGCAGTTCTTC
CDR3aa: CASSFPGLDNEQFF

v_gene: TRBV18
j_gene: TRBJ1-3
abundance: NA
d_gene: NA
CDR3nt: TGTGCCAGCTCACCAGGACACTCTGGAAACACCATATATTTT
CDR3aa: CASSPGHSGNTIYF

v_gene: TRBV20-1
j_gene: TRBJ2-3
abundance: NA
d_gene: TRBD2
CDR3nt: TGCAGTGCTCTATCTAGCGGGAGGCCAGATACGCAGTATTTT
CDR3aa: CSALSSGRPDTQYF

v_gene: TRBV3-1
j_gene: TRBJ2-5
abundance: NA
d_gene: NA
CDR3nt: TGTGCCAGCAGCCAACGAGGGACGGAGACCCAGTACTTC
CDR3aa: CASSQRGTETQYF

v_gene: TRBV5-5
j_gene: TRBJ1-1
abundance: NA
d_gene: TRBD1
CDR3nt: TGTGCCAGCAGCTTGGCCCGACAGGGTGGGTCCACTGAAGCTTTCTTT
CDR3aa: CASSLARQGGSTEAFF

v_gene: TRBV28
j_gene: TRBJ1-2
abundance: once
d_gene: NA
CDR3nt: TGTGCCAGCAGTTTATCCGGGGGGACCTATGGCTACACCTTC
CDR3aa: CASSLSGGTYGYTF

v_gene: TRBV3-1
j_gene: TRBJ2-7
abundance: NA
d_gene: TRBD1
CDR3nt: TGTGCCAGCAGCCAAGGGGTCCCGGGACAGACCTACGAGCAGTACTTC
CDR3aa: CASSQGVPGQTYEQYF